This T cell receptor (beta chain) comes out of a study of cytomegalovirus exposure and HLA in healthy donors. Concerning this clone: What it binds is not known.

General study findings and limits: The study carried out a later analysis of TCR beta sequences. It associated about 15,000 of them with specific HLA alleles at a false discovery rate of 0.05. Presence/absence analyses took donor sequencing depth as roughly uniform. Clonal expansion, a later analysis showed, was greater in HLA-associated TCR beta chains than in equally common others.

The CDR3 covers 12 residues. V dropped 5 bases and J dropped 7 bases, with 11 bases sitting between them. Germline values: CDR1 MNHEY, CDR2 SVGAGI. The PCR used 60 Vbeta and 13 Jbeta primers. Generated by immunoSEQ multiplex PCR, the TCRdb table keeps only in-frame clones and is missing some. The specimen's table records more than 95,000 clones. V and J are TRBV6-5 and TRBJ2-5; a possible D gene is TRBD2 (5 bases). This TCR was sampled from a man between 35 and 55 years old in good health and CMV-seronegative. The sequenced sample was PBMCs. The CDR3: CASSASGGTQYF. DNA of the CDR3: TGTGCCAGCAGTGCCAGCGGTGGGACCCAGTACTTC.